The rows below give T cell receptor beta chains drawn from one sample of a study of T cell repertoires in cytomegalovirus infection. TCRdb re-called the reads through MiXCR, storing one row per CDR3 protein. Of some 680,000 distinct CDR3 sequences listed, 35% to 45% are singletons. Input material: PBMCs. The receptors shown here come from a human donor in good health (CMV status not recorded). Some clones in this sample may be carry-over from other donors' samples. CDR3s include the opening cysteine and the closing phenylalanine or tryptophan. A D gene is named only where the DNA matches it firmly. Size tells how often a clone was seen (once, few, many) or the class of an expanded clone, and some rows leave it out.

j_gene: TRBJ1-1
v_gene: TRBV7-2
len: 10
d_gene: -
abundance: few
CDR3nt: TGTGCCAGCAGTGGGGGTGAAGCTTTCTTT
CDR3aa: CASSGGEAFF

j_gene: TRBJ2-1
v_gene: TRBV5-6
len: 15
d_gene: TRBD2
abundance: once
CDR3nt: TGTGCCAGCAGCTTTAAGGCTAGCGGGACGATTGAGCAGTTCTTC
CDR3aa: CASSFKASGTIEQFF

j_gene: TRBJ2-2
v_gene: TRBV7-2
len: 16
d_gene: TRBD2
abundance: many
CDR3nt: TGTGCCAGCAGCTTACGAGCGGGGGGGACCACCGGGGAGCTGTTTTTT
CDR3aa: CASSLRAGGTTGELFF

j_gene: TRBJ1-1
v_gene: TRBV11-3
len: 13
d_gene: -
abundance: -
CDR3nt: TGTGCCAGCAGCTCCCCCTTGAACACTGAAGCTTTCTTT
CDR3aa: CASSSPLNTEAFF

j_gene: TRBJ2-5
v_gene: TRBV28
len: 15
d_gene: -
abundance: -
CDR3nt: TGTGCCAGCGGCCCGCAGGGATTAGGTGGAGAGACCCAGTACTTC
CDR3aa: CASGPQGLGGETQYF

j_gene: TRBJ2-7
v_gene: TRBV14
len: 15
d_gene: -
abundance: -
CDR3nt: TGTGCCAGCAGCCAATCTCTGACTAGACCCTACGAGCAGTACTTC
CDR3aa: CASSQSLTRPYEQYF

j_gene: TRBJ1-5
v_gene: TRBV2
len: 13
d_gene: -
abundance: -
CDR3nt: TGTGCCAGCAGTGAAGCGCTTCGGGGAGCCCAGCATTTT
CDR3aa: CASSEALRGAQHF

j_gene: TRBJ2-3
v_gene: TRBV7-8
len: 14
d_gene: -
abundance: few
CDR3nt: TGTGCCAGCAGCTTACCTGACAGAACAGATACGCAGTATTTT
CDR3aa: CASSLPDRTDTQYF

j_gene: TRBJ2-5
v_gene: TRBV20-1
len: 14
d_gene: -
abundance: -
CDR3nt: TGCAGTGCTAGCCCCTGGGACGGAGAAGAGACCCAGTACTTC
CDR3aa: CSASPWDGEETQYF

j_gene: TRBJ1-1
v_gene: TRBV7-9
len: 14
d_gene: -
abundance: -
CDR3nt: TGTGCCAGCAGTAGACTGGGGAGGGACACTGAAGCTTTCTTT
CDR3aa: CASSRLGRDTEAFF

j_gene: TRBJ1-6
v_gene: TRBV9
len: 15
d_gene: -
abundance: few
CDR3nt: TGTGCCAGCAGCGGACGGGGGTCCTATAATTCACCCCTCCACTTT
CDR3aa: CASSGRGSYNSPLHF

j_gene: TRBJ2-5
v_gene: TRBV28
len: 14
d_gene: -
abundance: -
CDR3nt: TGTGCCAGCAGTTTCGACCCGGAACAAGAGACCCAGTACTTC
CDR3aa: CASSFDPEQETQYF

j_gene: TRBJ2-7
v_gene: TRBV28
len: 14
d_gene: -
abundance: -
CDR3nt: TGTGCCAGCAGTTTCGTCAGACCCAACTACGAGCAGTACTTC
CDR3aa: CASSFVRPNYEQYF

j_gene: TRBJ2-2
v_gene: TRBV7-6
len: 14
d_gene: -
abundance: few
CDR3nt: TGTGCCAGCAGCTTCCCGGAAAACACCGGGGAGCTGTTTTTT
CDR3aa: CASSFPENTGELFF

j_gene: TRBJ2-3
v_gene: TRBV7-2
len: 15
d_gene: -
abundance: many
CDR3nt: TGTGCCAGCAGCTTAGAAGGGGGGCATACAGATACGCAGTATTTT
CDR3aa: CASSLEGGHTDTQYF

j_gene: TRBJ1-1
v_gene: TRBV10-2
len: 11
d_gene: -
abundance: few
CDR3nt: TGCGCCAGCAGGGACCTTAATGAAGCTTTCTTT
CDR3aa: CASRDLNEAFF

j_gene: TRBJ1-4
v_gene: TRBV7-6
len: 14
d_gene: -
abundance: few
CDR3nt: TGTGCCAGCAGCCCCACGGACGGTAATGAAAAACTGTTTTTT
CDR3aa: CASSPTDGNEKLFF

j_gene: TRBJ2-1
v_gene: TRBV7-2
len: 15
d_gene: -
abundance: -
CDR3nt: TGTGCCAGCAGCTTAACCGGGGTCCCCTACAATGAGCAGTTCTTC
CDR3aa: CASSLTGVPYNEQFF

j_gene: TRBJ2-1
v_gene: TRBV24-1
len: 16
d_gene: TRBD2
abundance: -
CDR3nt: TGTGCCACCAGTGAACCCGGGGGGGACACCTACAATGAGCAGTTCTTC
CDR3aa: CATSEPGGDTYNEQFF

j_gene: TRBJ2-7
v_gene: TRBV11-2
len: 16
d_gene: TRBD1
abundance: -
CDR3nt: TGTGCCAGCAGCTTAGAGTGGGACAGGGGGGCGTACGAGCAGTGCTTC
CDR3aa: CASSLEWDRGAYEQCF

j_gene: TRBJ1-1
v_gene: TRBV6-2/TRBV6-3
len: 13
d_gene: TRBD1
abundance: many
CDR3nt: TGTGCCAGCAGTGGGACAGCGAACACTGAAGCTTTCTTT
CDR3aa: CASSGTANTEAFF

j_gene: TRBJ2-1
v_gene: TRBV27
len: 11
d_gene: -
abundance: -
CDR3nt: TGCATCACTGCTACCTACAATGAGCAGTTCTTC
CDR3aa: CITATYNEQFF

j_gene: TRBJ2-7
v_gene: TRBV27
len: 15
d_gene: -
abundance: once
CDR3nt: TGTGCCAGCAGTCAGACAGGGTCTTCGGGGGGAGAGCAGTACTTC
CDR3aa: CASSQTGSSGGEQYF

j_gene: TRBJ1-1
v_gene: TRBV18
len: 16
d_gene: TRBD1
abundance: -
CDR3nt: TGTGCCAGCTCACTAAGGGGGCAGACGGGGAACACTGAAGCTTTCTTT
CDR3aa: CASSLRGQTGNTEAFF

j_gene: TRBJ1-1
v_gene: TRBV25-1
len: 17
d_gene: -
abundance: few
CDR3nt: TGTGCCAGCAGTGCGCTGTCCGGGACACACATGAACACTGAAGCTTTCTTT
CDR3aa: CASSALSGTHMNTEAFF

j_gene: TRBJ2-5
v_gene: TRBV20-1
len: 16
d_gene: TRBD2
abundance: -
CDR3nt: TGCAGTGCGGGGCTAGCGGGAGGAGAGGGCCAAGAGACCCAGTACTTC
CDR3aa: CSAGLAGGEGQETQYF

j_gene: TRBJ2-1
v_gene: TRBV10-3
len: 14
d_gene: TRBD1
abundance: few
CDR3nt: TGTGCCACCACTGGGACAGGGGAGGGCAATGAGCAGTTCTTC
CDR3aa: CATTGTGEGNEQFF

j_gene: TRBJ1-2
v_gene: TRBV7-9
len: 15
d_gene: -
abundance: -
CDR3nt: TGTGCCAGCAGCCAAGAGGGCGCCAGGGACTATGGCTACACCTTC
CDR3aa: CASSQEGARDYGYTF

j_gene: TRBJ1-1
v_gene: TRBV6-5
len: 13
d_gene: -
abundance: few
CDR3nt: TGTGCCAGCAGTTACTTAGGGAACACTGAAGCTTTCTTT
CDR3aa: CASSYLGNTEAFF

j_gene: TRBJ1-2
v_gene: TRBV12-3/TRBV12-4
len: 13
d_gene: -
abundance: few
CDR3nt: TGTGCCAGCAAAAGACAGGAGACCTGGGGCTACACCTTC
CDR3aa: CASKRQETWGYTF

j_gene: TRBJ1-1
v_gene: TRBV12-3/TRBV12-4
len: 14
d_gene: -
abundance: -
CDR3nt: TGTGCCAGCGTTCAACAGGGTGAGGTCACTGAAGCTTTCTTT
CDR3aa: CASVQQGEVTEAFF

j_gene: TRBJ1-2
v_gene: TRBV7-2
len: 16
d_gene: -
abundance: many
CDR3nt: TGTGCCAGCAGCTTAGTTGCAGCGGACCATCGGTATGGCTACACCTTC
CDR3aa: CASSLVAADHRYGYTF

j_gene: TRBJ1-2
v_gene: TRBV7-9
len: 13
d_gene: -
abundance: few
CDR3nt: TGTGCCAGCAGCGACAGTCGGAGCATCGACTACACCTTC
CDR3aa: CASSDSRSIDYTF